This T cell receptor beta chain was recovered during a study of T cell responses to AZD1222 COVID-19 vaccine. Study-wide results and caveats: Recipients of two AZD1222 doses showed rising Spike-specific TCR breadth and depth. Of the AZD1222 recipients, only 5 or 6 were seropositive at baseline. The study reported that nearly half of spike-specific TCRs target unmutated variant regions. Donors were chiefly white British, with a greater number of females, and clonal diversity was perhaps underestimated.

Profiled with immunoSEQ multiplex PCR; TCRdb holds only in-frame clones, not every one. The table lists 100,000 to 130,000 clones, roughly 90% of them singletons, with about 9.1% in the top ten. From germline, CDR1 is LNHNV and CDR2 YYDKDF (reference sequence). V gave up 7 bases and J gave up 1 base; unmatched junction bases: 7. There are 15 residues in the CDR3. Details on this clone: Its antigen remains unknown.

The chain couples TRBV15 to TRBJ1-1; TRBD1 aligns across 9 bases. The TCR was taken from an adult who received the AZD1222 COVID-19 vaccine. Here the sequenced sample was peripheral blood, taken 28 days after the second AZD1222 dose. The CDR3 reads CATTRDRAANTEAFF. The CDR3 DNA sequence: TGTGCCACCACCCGGGACAGGGCTGCGAACACTGAAGCTTTCTTT. Full variable domain (missing parts from reference TRBV15 and TRBJ1-1): DAMVIQNPRYQVTQFGKPVTLSCSQTLNHNVMYWYQQKSSQAPKLLFHYYDKDFNNEADTPDNFQSRRPNTSFCFLDIRSPGLGDTAMYLCATTRDRAANTEAFFGQGTRLTVV.